The subject of this entry is one TCR beta chain. It was with 60 Vbeta and 13 Jbeta primers that the PCR ran. TCRdb keeps only in-frame clones here, not all; method: immunoSEQ multiplex PCR. The sample includes roughly 150,000 clones, roughly 70% seen only once; the top ten take approximately 2.8%. This sample was taken from a study of cytomegalovirus exposure and HLA in healthy donors. CDR1 and CDR2 from the germline V gene are SGHTA and FQGNSA. The CDR3 runs 16 residues. Losses at the gene ends were 5 bases for V and 0 bases for J; bases not matched to a gene: 8. Sequencing used PBMCs. The receptor's source is a male donor in good health and CMV-seronegative. This rearrangement joins TRBV7-2 to TRBJ2-3, with 7 nucleotides matching TRBD2. The DNA of the CDR3 is TGTGCCAGCAGCCCCGTGGGGGGGTGGAGCACAGATACGCAGTATTTT. Translated, it gives CASSPVGGWSTDTQYF.